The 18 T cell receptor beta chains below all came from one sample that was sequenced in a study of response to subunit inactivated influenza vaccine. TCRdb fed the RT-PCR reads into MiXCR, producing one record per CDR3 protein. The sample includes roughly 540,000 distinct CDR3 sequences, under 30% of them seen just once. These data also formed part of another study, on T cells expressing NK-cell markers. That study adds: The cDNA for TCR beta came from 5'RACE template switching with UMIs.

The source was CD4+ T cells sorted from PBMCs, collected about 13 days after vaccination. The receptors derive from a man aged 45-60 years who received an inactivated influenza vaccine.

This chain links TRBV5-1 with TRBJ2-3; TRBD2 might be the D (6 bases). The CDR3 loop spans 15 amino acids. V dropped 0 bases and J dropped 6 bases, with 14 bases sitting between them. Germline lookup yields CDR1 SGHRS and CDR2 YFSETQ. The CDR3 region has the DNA TGCGCCAGCAGCTTGGTGGGGGGAGATGTGGATACGCAGTATTTT. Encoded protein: CASSLVGGDVDTQYF.

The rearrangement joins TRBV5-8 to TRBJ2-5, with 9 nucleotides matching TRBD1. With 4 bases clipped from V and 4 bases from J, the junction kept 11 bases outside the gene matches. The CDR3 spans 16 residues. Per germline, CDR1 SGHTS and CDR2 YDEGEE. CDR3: CASSLGQGRPSETQYF. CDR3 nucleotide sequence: TGTGCCAGCAGCCTGGGACAGGGTCGTCCTTCAGAGACCCAGTACTTC.

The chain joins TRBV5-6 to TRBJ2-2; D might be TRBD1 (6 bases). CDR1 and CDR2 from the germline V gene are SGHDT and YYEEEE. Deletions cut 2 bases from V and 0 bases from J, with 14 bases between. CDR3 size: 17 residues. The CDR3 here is CASSLYRDMTNTGELFF. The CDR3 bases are TGTGCCAGCAGCTTATACCGGGACATGACGAACACCGGGGAGCTGTTTTTT.

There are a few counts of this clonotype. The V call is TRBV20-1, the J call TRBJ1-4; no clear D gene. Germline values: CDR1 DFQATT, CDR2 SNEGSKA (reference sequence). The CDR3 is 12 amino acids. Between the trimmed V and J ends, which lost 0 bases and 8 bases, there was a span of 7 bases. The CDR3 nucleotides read TGCAGTGCTAGAGATATGGGCGAAAAACTGTTTTTT. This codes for CSARDMGEKLFF.

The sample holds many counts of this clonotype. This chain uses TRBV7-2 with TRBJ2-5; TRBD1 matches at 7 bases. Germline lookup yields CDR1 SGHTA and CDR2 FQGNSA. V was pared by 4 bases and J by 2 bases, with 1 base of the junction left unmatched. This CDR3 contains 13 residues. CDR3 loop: CASSWDRQETQYF. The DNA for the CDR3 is TGTGCCAGCAGCTGGGACAGACAAGAGACCCAGTACTTC.

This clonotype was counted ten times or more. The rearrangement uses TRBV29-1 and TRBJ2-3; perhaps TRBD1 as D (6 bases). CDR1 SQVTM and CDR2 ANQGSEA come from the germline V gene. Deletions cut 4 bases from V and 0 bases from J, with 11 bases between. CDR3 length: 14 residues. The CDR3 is CSVGVGQSTDTQYF. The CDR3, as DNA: TGCAGCGTTGGGGTGGGACAAAGCACAGATACGCAGTATTTT.

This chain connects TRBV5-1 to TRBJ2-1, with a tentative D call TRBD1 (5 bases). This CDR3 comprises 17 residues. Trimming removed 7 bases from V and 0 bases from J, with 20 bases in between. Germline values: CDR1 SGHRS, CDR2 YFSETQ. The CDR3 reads CASSGLDSRYSYNEQFF. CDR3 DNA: TGCGCCAGCTCCGGTCTAGACAGCCGATACTCCTACAATGAGCAGTTCTTC.

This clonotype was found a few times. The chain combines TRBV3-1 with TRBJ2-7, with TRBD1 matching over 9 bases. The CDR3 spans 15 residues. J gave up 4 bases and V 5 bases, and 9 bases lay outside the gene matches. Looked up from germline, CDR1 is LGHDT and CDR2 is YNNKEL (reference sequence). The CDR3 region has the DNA TGTGCCAGCAGCTTATCCGGGACAGGGCGGTACGAGCAGTACTTC. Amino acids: CASSLSGTGRYEQYF.

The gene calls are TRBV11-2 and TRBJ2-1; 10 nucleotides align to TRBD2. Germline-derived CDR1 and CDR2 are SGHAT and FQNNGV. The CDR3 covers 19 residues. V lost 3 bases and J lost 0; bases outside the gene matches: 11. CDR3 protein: CASSFFGSGRLSSYNEQFF. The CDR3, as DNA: TGTGCCAGCAGCTTTTTTGGTAGCGGGAGGCTGAGCTCCTACAATGAGCAGTTCTTC.

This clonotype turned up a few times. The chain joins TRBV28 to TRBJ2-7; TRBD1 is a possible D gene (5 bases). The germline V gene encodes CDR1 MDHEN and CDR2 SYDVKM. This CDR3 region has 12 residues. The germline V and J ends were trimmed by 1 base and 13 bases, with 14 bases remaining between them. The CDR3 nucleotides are TGTGCCAGCAGTTTATTCACGGGCAGGGAATACTTC. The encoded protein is CASSLFTGREYF.

The CDR3 DNA sequence: TGTGCCAGCAGCTACGGTATAACCTACAATGAGCAGTTCTTC. Amino acids: CASSYGITYNEQFF. This chain links TRBV11-2 with TRBJ2-1; D ambiguous. V shed 4 bases and J shed 2 bases, with 9 bases lying between them. The CDR3 loop spans 14 amino acids. Germline lookup yields CDR1 SGHAT and CDR2 FQNNGV.

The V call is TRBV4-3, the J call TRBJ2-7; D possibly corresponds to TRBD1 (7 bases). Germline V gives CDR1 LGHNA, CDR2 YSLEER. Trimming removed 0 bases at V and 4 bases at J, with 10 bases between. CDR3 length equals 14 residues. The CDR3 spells CASSQESGGYEQYF. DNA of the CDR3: TGCGCCAGCAGCCAAGAATCAGGGGGGTACGAGCAGTACTTC.

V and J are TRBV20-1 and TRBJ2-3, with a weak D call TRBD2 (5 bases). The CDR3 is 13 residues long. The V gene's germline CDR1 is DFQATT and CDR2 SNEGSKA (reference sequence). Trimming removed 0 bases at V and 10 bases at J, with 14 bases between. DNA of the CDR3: TGCAGTGCTAGAGATCTCGGGAAGTCGGCGCAGTATTTT. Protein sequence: CSARDLGKSAQYF.

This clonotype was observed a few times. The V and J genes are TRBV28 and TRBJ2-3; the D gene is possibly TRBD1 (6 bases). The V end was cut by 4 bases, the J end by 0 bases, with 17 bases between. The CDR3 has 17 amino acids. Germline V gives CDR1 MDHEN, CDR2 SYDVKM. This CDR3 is CASSSSTGTFSTDTQYF. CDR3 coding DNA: TGTGCCAGCAGTTCATCCACAGGGACATTCAGCACAGATACGCAGTATTTT.

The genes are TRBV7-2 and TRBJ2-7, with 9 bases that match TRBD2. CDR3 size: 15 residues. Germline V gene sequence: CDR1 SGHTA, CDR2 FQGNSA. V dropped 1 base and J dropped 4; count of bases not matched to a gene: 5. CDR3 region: CASSLEASGKYEQYF. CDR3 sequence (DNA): TGTGCCAGCAGCTTAGAGGCTAGCGGGAAGTACGAGCAGTACTTC.

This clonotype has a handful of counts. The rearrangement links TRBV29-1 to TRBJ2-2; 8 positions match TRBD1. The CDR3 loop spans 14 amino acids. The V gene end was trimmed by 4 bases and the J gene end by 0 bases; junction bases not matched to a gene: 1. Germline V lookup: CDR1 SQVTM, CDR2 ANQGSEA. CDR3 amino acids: CSVVQGANTGELFF. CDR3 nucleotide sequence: TGCAGCGTTGTACAGGGGGCGAACACCGGGGAGCTGTTTTTT.

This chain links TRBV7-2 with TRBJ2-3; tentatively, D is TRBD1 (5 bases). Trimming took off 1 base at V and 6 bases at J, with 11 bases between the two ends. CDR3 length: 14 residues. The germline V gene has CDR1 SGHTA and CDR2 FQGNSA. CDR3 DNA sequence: TGTGCCAGCAGCTTAGATTTCTACAGGGATACGCAGTATTTT. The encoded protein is CASSLDFYRDTQYF.

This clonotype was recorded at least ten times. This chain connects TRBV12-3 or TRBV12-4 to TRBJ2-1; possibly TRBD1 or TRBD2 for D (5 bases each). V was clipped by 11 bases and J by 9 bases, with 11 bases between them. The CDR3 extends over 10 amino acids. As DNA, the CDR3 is TGTGCCGTTCGGGGCAGTGAGCAGTTCTTC. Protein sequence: CAVRGSEQFF.